The clone carrying this TCR beta chain was observed a few times. CDR3 size: 15 residues. Germline assignment: CDR1 SGHRS and CDR2 YFSETQ. Trimming removed 0 bases at V and 3 bases at J, with 10 bases between. The sample originates from a study of blood T cells in healthy people across ages. A second PCR, run for about 6 to 11 cycles, used a sample-barcoded 5' primer plus a J-beta primer mix. TCRdb re-analysed the 5' RACE reads in MiXCR, keeping a single row per CDR3 protein. The sample includes hundreds of thousands of distinct CDR3 sequences, over 20% seen only once; the top ten take about 3.6%. This receptor was taken from a man in his 70s in good health. V is TRBV5-1 and J is TRBJ1-5; possible D gene TRBD1, 6 bases. Sequences were obtained from blood. The CDR3 here is CASSLDPGDNQPQHF. Written as DNA, the CDR3 is TGCGCCAGCAGCTTGGATCCAGGGGACAATCAGCCCCAGCATTTT. Filled out from reference TRBV5-1 and TRBJ1-5, the complete variable domain reads KAGVTQTPRYLIKTRGQQVTLSCSPISGHRSVSWYQQTPGQGLQFLFEYFSETQRNKGNFPGRFSGRQFSNSRSEMNVSTLELGDSALYLCASSLDPGDNQPQHFGDGTRLSIL.